The clone carrying this T cell receptor (beta chain) came up many times. V dropped 11 bases and J dropped 5; count of bases not matched to a gene: 10. The CDR3 runs 14 residues. The germline V gene has CDR1 SEHNR and CDR2 FQNEAQ (reference sequence). The isolated RNA, all of it, was reverse transcribed, so expressed TCRB transcripts were what got sequenced. Produced via immunoSEQ multiplex PCR; TCRdb's table is partial and in-frame only. The sample lists 200,000 to 250,000 clones, 27% seen once, with about 3.9% in the top ten. The record originates from a study of beta chain features in type 1 diabetes.

The specimen was central memory CD4+ T cells from blood. The receptor's source is a man aged 25 to 45 in good health. V usage is TRBV7-9 and J usage is TRBJ2-3; 10 positions agree with TRBD1. CDR3 DNA sequence: TGTGCCGTCGACAGGGGGCTTCAGGTAGATACGCAGTATTTT. This sequence encodes CAVDRGLQVDTQYF.